One T cell receptor beta chain is described in this entry. Antigen unknown. Between the trimmed V and J ends, which lost 6 bases and 5 bases, there was a span of 16 bases. The CDR3 is made up of 14 amino acids. Germline V CDR1 and CDR2: MNHEY, SMNVEV (reference sequence). CD3+CD4+ and CD3+CD8+ cells were FACS-sorted from thawed unstimulated PBMCs. The data were produced by immunoSEQ multiplex PCR, yet TCRdb's version contains in-frame clones alone and is incomplete. The sample includes roughly 80,000 clones, approximately 82% of them seen just once. This entry is derived from a study of T cell clones after liver transplantation. Background on the study: Graft-donor-reactive sequences were compared with third-party-reactive TCRbeta sequences from pre-transplant mixed lymphocyte reactions. Study-wide results and caveats: A larger donor-reactive than third-party decline suggested partial antigen-specific deletion.

This sample comprised CD4+ T cells from blood, obtained at the 22-month timepoint. The chain uses TRBV27 and TRBJ1-2, with D possibly matching TRBD1 (5 bases). The TCR originated in a human patient who received a liver transplant. Some of these T cells may belong to the graft donor. CDR3 DNA: TGTGCCAGCAGACCAGACAGCTCAGGGTATGGCTACACCTTC. It yields the protein CASRPDSSGYGYTF.